The next 24 T cell receptor beta chains were all read from a single sample in a study of T-cell memory formation after mild COVID-19 (dated by TCRdb to 2020 to 2023). Libraries came from 5' RACE. Instrument on record: Illumina NovaSeq 6000. The public reads were reprocessed in TCRdb via fastp at Q25 and MiXCR, keeping in-frame beta chains. A single entry per CDR3 protein holds the most common genes and DNA from its merged rows. Present in this sample are roughly 450,000 distinct CDR3 sequences, 15% to 20% of which were seen just once. More than 9% of the sample comes from the top ten. The sequencing input was PBMCs or a T cell subset sorted from them (not recorded which). The source is an adult woman who had mild COVID-19 (a few samples of this study predate the infection). The sample titles of this study are shuffled in the database, so cell type and time point are left out; the donor was told from shared clones.

The chain is built from TRBV4-3 and TRBJ2-7; D is perhaps TRBD1 or TRBD2 (5 bases each). The CDR3 spans 15 residues. Germline V gene sequence: CDR1 LGHNA, CDR2 YSLEER. The V gene lost 2 bases and the J gene lost 4 bases, with 15 bases spanning the gap. CDR3 DNA: TGCGCCAGCAGCCAAAGGATAGGGGCGGGTTACGAGCAGTACTTC. Protein: CASSQRIGAGYEQYF.

The V and J genes are TRBV29-1 and TRBJ1-4; D may be TRBD1 (5 bases). This CDR3 is built from 13 residues. Trimming pared 4 bases from V and 4 bases from J, leaving 10 bases between. Germline CDR1 and CDR2: SQVTM and ANQGSEA. CDR3 sequence reads: CSVGGAGNEKLFF. The CDR3 nucleotides are TGCAGCGTTGGAGGGGCCGGTAATGAAAAACTGTTTTTT.

The genes are TRBV7-2 and TRBJ1-3, with D possibly matching TRBD1 (5 bases). CDR3 length: 17 amino acids. In germline, CDR1 is SGHTA, CDR2 FQGNSA. Trimming left V 3 bases short and J 4 bases short, with 19 bases between. The CDR3 region is CASSFRPPGRLGNTIYF. The CDR3 region has the DNA TGTGCCAGCAGCTTCCGTCCCCCGGGACGGTTAGGAAACACCATATATTTT.

This clonotype came up many times. V gene TRBV5-1 combines with J gene TRBJ2-1, with D perhaps matching TRBD2 (6 bases). Germline-derived CDR1 and CDR2 are SGHRS and YFSETQ. The CDR3 sequence is 15 residues long. Trimming removed 1 base at V and 7 bases at J, with 15 bases between. CDR3 bases: TGCGCCAGCAGCTTGACGGGAGAGCCTAATAATGAGCAGTTCTTC. Residues: CASSLTGEPNNEQFF. The full variable domain, with the rest looked up from reference TRBV5-1 and TRBJ2-1, is KAGVTQTPRYLIKTRGQQVTLSCSPISGHRSVSWYQQTPGQGLQFLFEYFSETQRNKGNFPGRFSGRQFSNSRSEMNVSTLELGDSALYLCASSLTGEPNNEQFFGPGTRLTVL.

The sample holds a few counts of this clonotype. The V and J genes are TRBV24-1 and TRBJ2-1, with D possibly TRBD1 on 5 matching bases. CDR1 and CDR2 (germline): KGHDR, SFDVKD. The CDR3 contains 16 residues. Trimming removed 4 bases at V and 0 bases at J, with 12 bases between. In DNA, the CDR3 is TGTGCCACCAGTGACCGAGGACAAAGCTCCTACAATGAGCAGTTCTTC. It encodes CATSDRGQSSYNEQFF.

In its sample, this clonotype was seen a few times. This chain's CDR3 is CASSDPRGGRRYEQYF. CDR3 bases: TGTGCCAGCAGCGACCCTCGGGGGGGGAGGAGATACGAGCAGTACTTC. The chain is built from TRBV5-6 and TRBJ2-7; TRBD2 matches 8 bases. The CDR3 totals 16 residues. Trimming took 4 bases from V and 4 from J; bases not matched to a gene: 13. Per the germline V gene, CDR1 is SGHDT and CDR2 is YYEEEE. The complete variable domain, with remaining parts taken from reference TRBV5-6 and TRBJ2-7, reads DAGVTQSPTHLIKTRGQQVTLRCSPKSGHDTVSWYQQALGQGPQFIFQYYEEEERQRGNFPDRFSGHQFPNYSSELNVNALLLGDSALYLCASSDPRGGRRYEQYFGPGTRLTVT.

This clonotype was found a few times. The chain links TRBV12-3 or TRBV12-4 to TRBJ2-1, with 9 bases matching TRBD2. CDR3 length: 15 residues. V dropped 5 bases and J dropped 4; count of bases not matched to a gene: 6. The CDR3 spells CASSPTSGLYNEQFF. The DNA for the CDR3 is TGTGCCAGCAGTCCGACTAGCGGTTTGTACAATGAGCAGTTCTTC.

V usage is TRBV5-4 and J usage is TRBJ2-7; 10 bases fit TRBD1. The CDR3 length is 15 residues. J lost 2 bases, V lost 4 bases, and 6 bases had no gene match. CDR1 is SGHNT and CDR2 is YYREEE in the germline V gene (reference sequence). CDR3 sequence: CASSVGQGTPYEQYF. The CDR3 DNA sequence: TGTGCCAGCAGCGTGGGACAGGGGACCCCCTACGAGCAGTACTTC.

This chain connects TRBV5-1 to TRBJ2-5, with D uncertain. The CDR3 spans 14 residues. Germline V gene data show CDR1 as SGHRS and CDR2 as YFSETQ. The V and J ends lost 0 bases and 7 bases respectively, with 13 bases between them. In nucleotides, the CDR3 is TGCGCCAGCAGCTTGGAGGTGGAGTTCGGGACCCAGTACTTC. Its translation is CASSLEVEFGTQYF.

This clonotype turned up a few times. The chain uses TRBV20-1 and TRBJ1-1; D not resolved. The CDR3 runs 14 residues. The V gene lost 0 bases and the J gene lost 2 bases, with 10 bases spanning the gap. In germline, CDR1 is DFQATT, CDR2 SNEGSKA (reference sequence). The CDR3 reads CSARDLRVNTEAFF. The CDR3, as DNA: TGCAGTGCTAGAGATTTGAGGGTTAACACTGAAGCTTTCTTT.

This clonotype was seen repeatedly, ten times or more. This chain connects TRBV24-1 to TRBJ2-1, with 7 bases that match TRBD1. With V trimmed by 4 bases and J by 6 bases, 11 bases remained unmatched. The CDR3 has 16 residues. Germline assignment: CDR1 KGHDR and CDR2 SFDVKD. The CDR3 loop is CATSDPRDRSGNEQFF. The CDR3 bases are TGTGCCACCAGTGACCCTCGGGACAGATCCGGCAATGAGCAGTTCTTC.

The rearrangement uses TRBV4-1 and TRBJ1-2; 8 nucleotides line up with TRBD1. The CDR3 runs to 13 residues. Germline values: CDR1 MGHRA, CDR2 YSYEKL. Trimming removed 3 bases from V and 8 bases from J; junction bases left unmatched: 5. The CDR3 nucleotides are TGCGCCAGCAGCCACCCGGACAGGGCGGGCTACACCTTC. As protein: CASSHPDRAGYTF.

Only a few counts were recorded for this clonotype. The chain carries TRBV12-3 or TRBV12-4 and TRBJ2-1, with 10 positions matching TRBD2. J lost 0 bases, V lost 5 bases, and 10 bases had no gene match. The CDR3 runs to 18 residues. The CDR3 reads CASSRSSGGLPSYNEQFF. Here the CDR3 DNA reads TGTGCCAGCAGTCGTTCTAGCGGGGGTCTCCCCTCCTACAATGAGCAGTTCTTC.

The rearrangement joins TRBV5-1 to TRBJ1-5, with D possibly being TRBD1 (5 bases). Per germline, CDR1 SGHRS and CDR2 YFSETQ. V lost 0 bases and J lost 2, with 9 bases in between. The CDR3 is 15 amino acids. The CDR3 reads CASSLEGYRNQPQHF. CDR3 nucleotide sequence: TGCGCCAGCAGCTTGGAGGGGTATCGCAATCAGCCCCAGCATTTT.

This clonotype came up a few times. The V and J genes are TRBV24-1 and TRBJ1-1; tentatively, D is TRBD1 (6 bases). CDR3 size: 13 residues. Germline CDR1 and CDR2: KGHDR and SFDVKD. Trimming left V 4 bases short and J 5 bases short, with 10 bases between. Here the CDR3 reads CATSDRGRTEAFF. The DNA of the CDR3 is TGTGCCACCAGTGACAGGGGAAGGACTGAAGCTTTCTTT.

This clonotype was counted at least ten times. The chain links TRBV5-1 to TRBJ2-5; D gene ambiguous. The CDR3 is made up of 12 amino acids. Germline V CDR1 and CDR2: SGHRS, YFSETQ. Trimming took off 1 base at V and 0 bases at J, with 1 base between the two ends. As DNA, the CDR3 is TGCGCCAGCAGCTTGAACCAAGAGACCCAGTACTTC. The encoded protein is CASSLNQETQYF. The full variable domain, its missing parts supplied by reference TRBV5-1 and TRBJ2-5, is KAGVTQTPRYLIKTRGQQVTLSCSPISGHRSVSWYQQTPGQGLQFLFEYFSETQRNKGNFPGRFSGRQFSNSRSEMNVSTLELGDSALYLCASSLNQETQYFGPGTRLLVL.

This chain joins TRBV12-3 or TRBV12-4 and TRBJ2-4, with 8 bases fitting TRBD1. J was trimmed by 8 bases and V by 5 bases; bases with no gene match: 14. CDR3 length equals 16 residues. CDR3 DNA: TGTGCCAGCAGTCTCATCCCGGGACAGGACTGGTACATTCAGTACTTC. This encodes CASSLIPGQDWYIQYF.

The J gene is TRBJ2-1, the V gene TRBV6-4, with D perhaps TRBD2 (6 bases). The V end was cut by 3 bases, the J end by 4 bases, with 13 bases between. Germline CDR1 is MRHNA and CDR2 is SNTAGT. The CDR3 has 15 amino acids. The chain's CDR3 is CASSESGTDYNEQFF. The CDR3 region has the DNA TGTGCCAGCAGTGAGTCCGGGACTGATTACAATGAGCAGTTCTTC.

This clonotype was counted only a few times. This chain uses TRBV4-3 with TRBJ2-2, with 9 bases aligning to TRBD2. V was clipped by 1 base and J by 7 bases; unmatched bases: 10. CDR3 length: 17 amino acids. CDR1 and CDR2 (germline): LGHNA, YSLEER. CDR3 residues: CASSQVKGLAYHGELFF. The CDR3 nucleotides are TGCGCCAGCAGCCAAGTTAAGGGACTAGCTTATCACGGGGAGCTGTTTTTT.

V is TRBV11-2 and J is TRBJ1-3; D remains ambiguous. The CDR3 is 14 amino acids. Trimming stripped 5 bases from V and 4 bases from J, with 12 bases between. CDR1 is SGHAT and CDR2 is FQNNGV in the germline V gene. The CDR3 is CASSDRTSGNTIYF. The CDR3 DNA sequence: TGTGCCAGCAGCGACCGGACGTCCGGAAACACCATATATTTT.

This clonotype has just a few counts. The gene calls are TRBV7-3 and TRBJ2-5, with 7 bases aligning to TRBD2. CDR1 is SGHTA and CDR2 is FQGTGA in the germline V gene. This CDR3 spans 16 amino acids. V shed 5 bases and J 1 base; nucleotides not matched to a gene: 10. The CDR3 region has the DNA TGTGCCAGCAGCCCAGGTTGGGGAGGGGCCCAAGAGACCCAGTACTTC. It is translated as CASSPGWGGAQETQYF.

This sequence joins TRBV30 and TRBJ2-7, with 7 bases aligning to TRBD1. From germline, CDR1 is GTSNPN and CDR2 SVGIG (reference sequence). Trimming at V came to 4 bases and at J to 2 bases, leaving 11 bases not matched to a gene. The CDR3 has 15 residues. CDR3 in amino acids: CAWNQPGTATYEQYF. CDR3 DNA sequence: TGTGCCTGGAACCAACCCGGGACAGCTACCTACGAGCAGTACTTC.

J is TRBJ1-6 and V is TRBV7-9; 7 bases align to TRBD1. Trimming took 5 bases from V and 7 from J; bases not matched to a gene: 11. CDR1 SEHNR and CDR2 FQNEAQ come from the germline V gene (reference sequence). CDR3 length: 16 amino acids. The CDR3: CASSLDSTGANSPLHF. CDR3 coding DNA: TGTGCCAGCAGCCTCGACTCCACAGGGGCGAATTCACCCCTCCACTTT.

This clonotype turned up a few times. This chain uses TRBV4-1 with TRBJ2-1; D remains ambiguous. The V and J ends lost 1 base and 6 bases respectively, with 10 bases between them. Germline V gives CDR1 MGHRA, CDR2 YSYEKL. The CDR3 contains 14 residues. The CDR3 region is CASSQGYLGNEQFF. CDR3 DNA: TGCGCCAGCAGCCAAGGCTATCTGGGCAATGAGCAGTTCTTC.